The 26 T cell receptor beta chains below come from one sample, sequenced in a study of blood T cell repertoires in COVID-19. This table comes from immunoSEQ multiplex PCR, and its TCRdb copy is limited to in-frame clones, with some not included. The data show approximately 300,000 clones, around 87% seen once. Sequences were obtained from PBMCs or T cells enriched from blood (not recorded which). These receptors came from a young woman with acute COVID-19.

The chain is built from TRBV6-6 and TRBJ1-2; 11 bases align to TRBD1. Germline V lookup: CDR1 MNHNY, CDR2 SVGAGI (reference sequence). J was trimmed by 7 bases and V by 6 bases; bases with no gene match: 7. The CDR3 runs to 14 residues. CDR3 nucleotide sequence: TGTGCCAGCAGACTCCGGGACAGGGGGGGTGGCTACACCTTC. Protein: CASRLRDRGGGYTF.

The chain links TRBV27 to TRBJ2-7; 7 bases match TRBD1. J lost 2 bases, V lost 8 bases, and 18 bases had no gene match. Germline loops: CDR1 MNHEY, CDR2 SMNVEV (reference sequence). This CDR3 is built from 17 residues. The chain's CDR3 is CASCPLPGTDRAYEQYF. In nucleotides, the CDR3 is TGTGCCAGCTGTCCTCTTCCAGGGACAGATAGGGCCTACGAGCAGTACTTC.

J is TRBJ2-5 and V is TRBV11-3; 10 bases agree with TRBD1. The ends lost 4 bases at V and 4 bases at J; junction bases unmatched: 3. The CDR3 runs to 14 residues. Germline CDR1 SGHNT, CDR2 YENEEA. The CDR3 DNA reads TGTGCCAGCAGCTCCTGGACAGGGGGAGAGACCCAGTACTTC. Its protein product is CASSSWTGGETQYF.

This clone was picked up one time. The same CDR3 arises from other DNA sequences in this sample as well. The chain joins TRBV5-1 to TRBJ2-5, with D perhaps TRBD1 or TRBD2 (5 bases each). The germline V gene has CDR1 SGHRS and CDR2 YFSETQ. V was shortened by 7 bases and J by 2 bases, with 21 bases between the two germline ends. The CDR3 has 16 residues. In DNA form, the CDR3 reads TGCGCCAGCTCCTTGGGACCCGCGGGTGGTCAAGAGACCCAGTACTTC. Protein sequence: CASSLGPAGGQETQYF.

This clone came up a few times. This chain joins TRBV11-3 and TRBJ2-2; D is possibly TRBD2 (6 bases). Trimming took off 5 bases at V and 5 bases at J, with 15 bases between the two ends. This CDR3 has 15 amino acids. Germline V gene sequence: CDR1 SGHNT, CDR2 YENEEA. The CDR3: CASSPMGGPTGELFF. The CDR3 DNA reads TGTGCCAGCAGCCCCATGGGGGGACCGACCGGGGAGCTGTTTTTT. The entire variable domain, with the rest obtained from reference TRBV11-3 and TRBJ2-2, is as follows: EAGVVQSPRYKIIEKKQPVAFWCNPISGHNTLYWYLQNLGQGPELLIRYENEEAVDDSQLPKDRFSAERLKGVDSTLKIQPAELGDSAVYLCASSPMGGPTGELFFGEGSRLTVL.

Regarding this clone: Compared with germline, one end of the junction differs, possibly owing to a read error. The chain is built from TRBV27 and TRBJ1-5; a possible D gene is TRBD1 (5 bases). Germline V gene sequence: CDR1 MNHEY, CDR2 SMNVEV (reference sequence). CDR3 length: 15 amino acids. The CDR3 region is CASSLKPTDRQLQHF. DNA of the CDR3: TGTGCCAGCAGTTTAAAGCCGACAGATCGACAGCTCCAGCATTTT.

This clone was detected only once. The V and J genes are TRBV5-1 and TRBJ1-2; D possibly corresponds to TRBD1 (6 bases). The CDR3 consists of 16 residues. V was shortened by 0 bases and J by 0 bases, with 12 bases between the two germline ends. The germline V gene encodes CDR1 SGHRS and CDR2 YFSETQ. The CDR3 region has the DNA TGCGCCAGCAGCTTGGCCTTCGGGACACCTAACTATGGCTACACCTTC. This encodes CASSLAFGTPNYGYTF.

In nucleotides, the CDR3 is TGTGCCAGCAGTGCCAGGGGGGACAGGGGAGCAGATACGCAGTATTTT. Protein product: CASSARGDRGADTQYF. The rearrangement links TRBV6-1 to TRBJ2-3; 10 positions agree with TRBD1. Losses at the gene ends were 4 bases for V and 4 bases for J; bases not matched to a gene: 8. Germline values: CDR1 MNHNS, CDR2 SASEGT. This CDR3 has 16 residues.

The rearrangement links TRBV18 to TRBJ2-1; possibly TRBD1 for D (6 bases). The length of the CDR3 is 18 residues. Germline CDR1 KGHSH, CDR2 LQKENI. V lost 1 base, J lost 0 bases, and 16 bases lay in between. CDR3 nucleotides: TGTGCCAGCTCACCACAATCAGGGGTGGTAGGCTCCTACAATGAGCAGTTCTTC. It yields the protein CASSPQSGVVGSYNEQFF.

The chain is built from TRBV4-2 and TRBJ2-2; 13 bases are shared with TRBD2. Looked up from germline, CDR1 is LGHNA and CDR2 is YNFKEQ. The V segment lost 3 bases and the J segment 3 bases; nucleotides outside the gene matches: 13. The CDR3 covers 20 residues. Here the CDR3 DNA reads TGTGCCAGCAGCCATCCAGGACTAGCGGGAGTGACAAGGGACACCGGGGAGCTGTTTTTT. Its protein is CASSHPGLAGVTRDTGELFF.

This chain uses TRBV29-1 with TRBJ1-2, with 8 bases fitting TRBD1. In germline, CDR1 is SQVTM, CDR2 ANQGSEA. Trimming cost V 7 bases and J 4 bases; bases outside gene matches: 5. The CDR3 is 12 residues long. The CDR3 DNA follows: TGCAGCGGGGGGGGACAGGCCTATGGCTACACCTTC. Amino acids: CSGGGQAYGYTF.

CDR3 region: CASSPSPMGQGAADYGYTF. For the CDR3, the DNA is TGTGCCAGCAGCCCTAGCCCCATGGGACAGGGGGCCGCAGACTATGGCTACACCTTC. The rearrangement uses TRBV9 and TRBJ1-2, with 12 bases aligning to TRBD1. Losses at the gene ends were 4 bases for V and 3 bases for J; bases not matched to a gene: 16. This CDR3 region has 19 residues. The germline gives CDR1 SGDLS, CDR2 YYNGEE.

This clone has a single count. The J gene is TRBJ2-3, the V gene TRBV24-1, with D possibly TRBD2 on 6 matching bases. Germline CDR1 and CDR2: KGHDR and SFDVKD. V was trimmed by 2 bases and J by 3 bases, leaving 17 bases between them. The CDR3 covers 17 residues. CDR3 sequence (DNA): TGTGCCACCAGTGATTGGGTCGGGGGAGATTCAACAGATACGCAGTATTTT. Amino acid sequence: CATSDWVGGDSTDTQYF.

This clone has more than one count but fewer than ten. The chain recombines TRBV12-3 or TRBV12-4 with TRBJ1-5; tentatively, D is TRBD1 (5 bases). CDR3 length equals 13 residues. The V end was cut by 4 bases, the J end by 7 bases, with 11 bases between. CDR3 nucleotides: TGTGCCAGCAGTTGGCCAGGGAAACAGCCCCAGCATTTT. Its protein product is CASSWPGKQPQHF.

This sequence joins TRBV11-3 and TRBJ1-4, with D uncertain. Germline V lookup: CDR1 SGHNT, CDR2 YENEEA. Trimming stripped 5 bases from V and 7 bases from J, with 8 bases between. The CDR3 extends over 12 amino acids. The CDR3, as DNA: TGTGCCAGCAGCGCGGGTCCTGAAAAACTGTTTTTT. This sequence encodes CASSAGPEKLFF.

The chain combines TRBV19 with TRBJ2-7; 7 bases are a match to TRBD1. The germline gives CDR1 LNHDA, CDR2 SQIVND (reference sequence). The CDR3 totals 13 residues. J was trimmed by 3 bases and V by 6 bases; bases with no gene match: 5. CDR3 sequence reads: CASSTGVLYEQYF. CDR3 DNA: TGTGCCAGTAGCACAGGGGTACTCTACGAGCAGTACTTC.

This chain connects TRBV28 to TRBJ1-5; D is ambiguous. The V end was cut by 7 bases, the J end by 9 bases, with 13 bases between. Germline V gene lookup returns CDR1 MDHEN and CDR2 SYDVKM. The CDR3 sequence is 12 residues long. The CDR3 DNA reads as TGTGCCAGCAATAACCATTTGCGGCCCCAGCATTTT. It is translated as CASNNHLRPQHF.

The rearrangement joins TRBV3-1 (or the pseudogene TRBV3-2) to TRBJ1-2; no clear D. CDR3 length: 12 residues. Germline CDR1 and CDR2: LGHDT and YNNKEL (reference sequence). Between the trimmed V and J ends, which lost 0 bases and 8 bases, there was a span of 7 bases. The CDR3 nucleotides are TGTGCCAGCAGCCAAGAAATGAGAGGCTACACCTTC. Encoded protein: CASSQEMRGYTF.

V is TRBV19 and J is TRBJ1-3; D is ambiguous. The germline gives CDR1 LNHDA, CDR2 SQIVND (reference sequence). Trimming cost V 3 bases and J 0 bases, with 6 bases left between them. The CDR3 contains 14 residues. The CDR3 DNA follows: TGTGCCAGTAGTATTTATTTCTCTGGAAACACCATATATTTT. Protein sequence: CASSIYFSGNTIYF. The variable domain in full, completed from reference TRBV19 and TRBJ1-3, reads DGGITQSPKYLFRKEGQNVTLSCEQNLNHDAMYWYRQDPGQGLRLIYYSQIVNDFQKGDIAEGYSVSREKKESFPLTVTSAQKNPTAFYLCASSIYFSGNTIYFGEGSWLTVV.

J is TRBJ1-1 and V is TRBV19; perhaps TRBD1 as D (5 bases). The CDR3 covers 16 residues. The V gene's germline CDR1 is LNHDA and CDR2 SQIVND (reference sequence). The V and J ends lost 5 bases and 3 bases respectively, with 19 bases between them. The CDR3 DNA is TGTGCCAGTAGTGAGGCCAGGGAGGTTTGGGACACTGAAGCTTTCTTT. Translated, it gives CASSEAREVWDTEAFF.

V usage is TRBV11-1 and J usage is TRBJ2-7, with 10 bases matching TRBD1. The CDR3 is 15 residues long. J gave up 3 bases and V 4 bases, and 6 bases lay outside the gene matches. Germline lookup yields CDR1 SGHAT and CDR2 FQDESV (reference sequence). The CDR3 bases are TGTGCCAGCAGCTCCTGGACAGGGGGATACTACGAGCAGTACTTC. Its protein product is CASSSWTGGYYEQYF.

The CDR3, as DNA: TGCAGTGCTAGTGAGGCAGGGGGTTTCTCTGGAAACACCATATATTTT. This translates into CSASEAGGFSGNTIYF. V and J are TRBV20-1 and TRBJ1-3; 7 bases are shared with TRBD1. With V trimmed by 3 bases and J by 0 bases, 8 bases remained unmatched. Germline CDR1 and CDR2: DFQATT and SNEGSKA (reference sequence). This CDR3 is 16 amino acids long.

The V gene is TRBV18, the J gene TRBJ2-1, with D perhaps TRBD2 (5 bases). The CDR3 loop spans 13 amino acids. Germline CDR1 and CDR2: KGHSH and LQKENI. Trimming took 3 bases from V and 7 from J, leaving 10 bases between them. The DNA for the CDR3 is TGTGCCAGCTCACCGACTCCGGGGAATGAGCAGTTCTTC. As protein: CASSPTPGNEQFF.

The chain joins TRBV18 to TRBJ2-7; D perhaps matches TRBD1 (6 bases). Germline V CDR1 and CDR2: KGHSH, LQKENI. V was trimmed by 3 bases and J by 3 bases, leaving 15 bases between them. CDR3 size: 15 residues. CDR3 DNA sequence: TGTGCCAGCTCACCGAGGGGGACGGAACACTACGAGCAGTACTTC. This gives the protein CASSPRGTEHYEQYF.

This clone has just one count. The chain recombines TRBV13 with TRBJ2-1, with TRBD2 identical over 10 bases. The length of the CDR3 is 14 residues. Germline V lookup: CDR1 PRHDT, CDR2 FYEKMQ (reference sequence). Trimming cost V 5 bases and J 6 bases; bases outside gene matches: 4. The CDR3 DNA sequence: TGTGCCAGCAGCGCCGGACTAGCGGCCAATGAGCAGTTCTTC. Encoded protein: CASSAGLAANEQFF.

The chain links TRBV2 to TRBJ1-4, with D hard to call. The CDR3 sequence is 13 residues long. Germline V CDR1 and CDR2: SNHLY, FYNNEI. V was shortened by 4 bases and J by 4 bases, with 7 bases between the two germline ends. The CDR3 sequence is CASSVQYNEKLFF. CDR3 coding DNA: TGTGCCAGCAGTGTCCAGTATAATGAAAAACTGTTTTTT. The whole variable domain, remainder taken from reference TRBV2 and TRBJ1-4, is EPEVTQTPSHQVTQMGQEVILRCVPISNHLYFYWYRQILGQKVEFLVSFYNNEISEKSEIFDDQFSVERPDGSNFTLKIRSTKLEDSAMYFCASSVQYNEKLFFGSGTQLSVL.